These T cell receptor beta chains were read from a single sample in a study of T cells after yellow fever vaccination. TCRdb called the 5' RACE reads again in MiXCR, with one record for every CDR3 protein. The sample has around 600,000 distinct CDR3 sequences; over 9% are singletons. This sample comprised PBMCs, obtained on the day of the yellow fever booster vaccination. The receptors stem from a man aged 25-40 years who received the YFV17D yellow fever vaccine. CDR3s include the opening cysteine and the closing phenylalanine or tryptophan. The D gene is left open where the match is weak. The size field is filled for only some rows; it gives once, few, many or a size class.

j_call d_call clone_size v_call cdr3_aa cdr3_nt
TRBJ2-3 . many TRBV15 CATSRDPSGTDTQYF TGTGCCACCAGCAGAGATCCTAGCGGCACAGATACGCAGTATTTT
TRBJ2-1 . . TRBV9 CASSVGDSGFYNEQFF TGTGCCAGCAGCGTAGGTGATAGCGGCTTCTACAATGAGCAGTTCTTC
TRBJ1-1 . few TRBV6-5 CASSSPARAPDPNTEAFF TGTGCCAGCAGTTCCCCGGCCCGGGCCCCGGACCCGAACACTGAAGCTTTCTTT
TRBJ2-7 TRBD2 . TRBV2 CATRGLVGGNERYF TGTGCCACCCGCGGACTAGTAGGAGGGAACGAGCGGTACTTC
TRBJ2-3 TRBD2 . TRBV20-1 CSAGPGTSGVDTQYF TGCAGTGCTGGCCCCGGGACTAGCGGGGTAGATACGCAGTATTTT
TRBJ2-1 TRBD1 . TRBV3-1 CASSLEGANNEQFF TGTGCCAGCAGCTTAGAGGGGGCCAACAATGAGCAGTTCTTC
TRBJ2-1 . . TRBV6-5 CASGNLGNGNEQFF TGTGCCAGCGGTAACCTCGGGAATGGGAATGAGCAGTTCTTC
TRBJ2-7 TRBD1 few TRBV7-2 CASRRTGAEQYF TGTGCCAGCAGACGGACAGGGGCCGAGCAGTACTTC
TRBJ2-3 TRBD2 . TRBV11-2 CASSKRGTSGLVTDTQYF TGTGCCAGCAGCAAACGGGGAACTAGCGGGCTGGTCACAGATACGCAGTATTTT
TRBJ2-1 TRBD1 many TRBV12-3/TRBV12-4 CASSLSGGNEQFF TGTGCCAGCAGTTTATCAGGGGGCAATGAGCAGTTCTTC
TRBJ2-7 TRBD2 . TRBV6-1 CASNGLAGEQYF TGTGCCAGCAACGGACTAGCTGGGGAGCAGTACTTC
TRBJ2-2 . few TRBV2 CASSSGAATGELFF TGTGCCAGCAGTTCCGGGGCCGCCACCGGGGAGCTGTTTTTT
TRBJ2-5 . . TRBV6-1 CASRLGQRRETQYF TGTGCCAGCAGGTTGGGTCAAAGGCGGGAGACCCAGTACTTC
TRBJ1-1 . few TRBV13 CASSLRGSEAFF TGTGCCAGCAGCTTAAGGGGGTCTGAAGCTTTCTTT
TRBJ1-3 . many TRBV7-9 CASSFIQGAAGNTIYF TGTGCCAGCAGCTTCATACAGGGCGCTGCTGGAAACACCATATATTTT
TRBJ2-7 . few TRBV6-1 CASSDRAQQYF TGTGCCAGCAGTGACAGGGCTCAGCAGTACTTC
TRBJ2-6 TRBD1 . TRBV27 CASKPRPTGSVSGANVLTF TGTGCCAGCAAGCCCCGCCCGACAGGGTCCGTCTCTGGGGCCAACGTCCTGACTTTC
TRBJ2-1 . . TRBV19 CASTGQGRSYNEQFF TGTGCCAGTACAGGGCAGGGTCGCTCCTACAATGAGCAGTTCTTC
TRBJ1-1 TRBD1 . TRBV18 CASSPLGQGSFVTFF TGTGCCAGCTCGCCCCTGGGACAGGGGAGTTTCGTGACTTTCTTT
TRBJ2-7 . few TRBV27 CASSPQVPYEQYF TGTGCCAGCAGCCCCCAGGTACCCTACGAGCAGTACTTC
TRBJ2-3 TRBD2 few TRBV7-2 CASSFPAGGLRDTQYF TGTGCCAGCAGCTTCCCAGCGGGAGGGCTGAGAGATACGCAGTATTTT
TRBJ2-7 . few TRBV6-5 CASSKEYSGSYEQYF TGTGCCAGCAGCAAAGAATACAGTGGTTCCTACGAGCAGTACTTC
TRBJ2-4 . . TRBV9 CASSEGLAKNIQYF TGTGCCAGCAGTGAGGGGCTAGCCAAAAACATTCAGTACTTC
TRBJ2-1 . . TRBV21-1 CASSKARRTSGREDEQFF TGTGCCAGCAGCAAAGCTCGTCGGACTAGCGGGAGGGAAGATGAGCAGTTCTTC
TRBJ2-5 . . TRBV7-2 CASSAQAQETQYF TGTGCCAGCAGCGCCCAGGCCCAAGAGACCCAGTACTTC
TRBJ2-7 TRBD1 . TRBV29-1 CSIRGPTYEQYF TGCAGCATCAGGGGGCCCACCTACGAGCAGTACTTC
TRBJ1-6 . . TRBV19 CASKGEAYNSPLHF TGTGCCAGTAAAGGGGAGGCCTATAATTCACCCCTCCACTTT
TRBJ2-5 . . TRBV7-9 CASSYRRGRAETQYF TGTGCCAGCAGCTACCGGAGGGGACGGGCGGAGACCCAGTACTTC
TRBJ1-1 . few TRBV6-6 CASGGVAEAFF TGTGCCAGCGGAGGGGTGGCTGAAGCTTTCTTT
TRBJ2-7 TRBD2 few TRBV28 CASSLSPLGGGWTYEQYF TGTGCCAGCAGTTTATCCCCTTTGGGGGGAGGGTGGACCTACGAGCAGTACTTC
TRBJ2-2 TRBD2 many TRBV7-2 CASSLALAGVAGELFF TGTGCCAGCAGCTTAGCACTAGCGGGAGTGGCCGGGGAGCTGTTTTTT
TRBJ1-5 . . TRBV18 CASCQESNQPQHF TGTGCCAGCTGCCAGGAAAGCAATCAGCCCCAGCATTTT
TRBJ2-3 TRBD2 few TRBV5-8 CASSLFGRAEDTQYF TGTGCCAGCAGCTTGTTCGGGAGGGCCGAAGATACGCAGTATTTT
TRBJ2-7 . few TRBV5-1 CASSSSSLGSEGVYF TGCGCCAGCAGCTCATCTAGTCTTGGGTCGGAAGGGGTGTACTTC
TRBJ2-1 . few TRBV6-6 CASTGLEPFF TGTGCCAGCACAGGGTTGGAACCGTTCTTC
TRBJ2-1 TRBD2 . TRBV4-2 CASSQDRGQAGTSGYNEQFF TGTGCCAGCAGCCAAGATCGGGGACAGGCCGGGACTAGCGGCTACAATGAGCAGTTCTTC
TRBJ1-6 . . TRBV29-1 CSASYGSVASPLHF TGCAGCGCGTCCTATGGATCAGTAGCATCACCCCTCCACTTT
TRBJ2-7 . . TRBV7-2 CASSLGSFNEQYF TGTGCCAGCAGCTTAGGGTCGTTTAACGAGCAGTACTTC
TRBJ2-7 . . TRBV5-1 CASSPYPGEYEQYF TGCGCCAGCAGCCCCTATCCGGGAGAGTACGAGCAGTACTTC
TRBJ2-7 . few TRBV20-1 CSARPRNYEQYF TGCAGTGCTAGACCCAGAAACTACGAGCAGTACTTC
TRBJ2-3 TRBD2 few TRBV9 CASSTGLASDTQYF TGTGCCAGCAGCACAGGACTAGCGTCAGATACGCAGTATTTT
TRBJ2-2 . few TRBV7-9 CASSSEGTGELFF TGTGCCAGCAGCTCCGAGGGGACCGGGGAGCTGTTTTTT
TRBJ2-3 TRBD2 few TRBV4-3 CASSQDWVAGVGVTDTQYF TGCGCCAGCAGCCAAGATTGGGTAGCGGGAGTAGGGGTCACAGATACGCAGTATTTT
TRBJ2-1 TRBD2 . TRBV20-1 CSASTSGKHSYNEQFF TGCAGTGCTAGTACTAGCGGGAAACATTCCTACAATGAGCAGTTCTTC